Presented here are 19 T cell receptor beta chains from one specimen sequenced in a study of graft-versus-host responses after intestinal transplantation. Researchers placed 200,000 CFSE-labeled responder cells in culture with 200,000 irradiated, violet-dye-labeled stimulator cells. Some clones are missing from TCRdb's copy, which holds only in-frame ones; the method was immunoSEQ multiplex PCR. The sample lists around 20,000 clones, roughly 30% seen once, with 9.2% in the top ten. Source: alloreactive CD8+ T cells from a mixed lymphocyte reaction culture, taken before intestinal transplant. The sample's subset: CFSE-low proliferating T cells sorted from roughly 6-day pre-transplant mixed lymphocyte reaction (GvH or HvG direction). The source is a human patient who received an intestinal transplant.

This clone showed up just once. At one end, the junction sequence differs from germline, possibly due to a read error. The V gene is TRBV5-4, the J gene TRBJ1-2; 8 bases are shared with TRBD1. This CDR3 is 14 amino acids long. Germline V gene sequence: CDR1 SGHNT, CDR2 YYREEE (reference sequence). CDR3 residues: CASSRTGGVDGYTF. CDR3 sequence (DNA): TGCGCCAGCAGCCGAACAGGGGGAGTTGATGGCTACACCTTC.

This chain links TRBV10-3 with TRBJ2-1; TRBD2 aligns across 10 bases. In germline, CDR1 is ENHRY, CDR2 SYGVKD. V shed 9 bases and J 2 bases; nucleotides not matched to a gene: 7. The CDR3 consists of 15 residues. The CDR3, as DNA: TGTGCCATTCGACTGAGCGGGGGGGCCTACAATGAGCAGTTCTTC. Its translation: CAIRLSGGAYNEQFF.

This chain connects TRBV5-1 to TRBJ2-3; 13 bases fit TRBD2. The V segment lost 4 bases and the J segment 0 bases; nucleotides outside the gene matches: 2. This CDR3 comprises 16 residues. Germline V gene lookup returns CDR1 SGHRS and CDR2 YFSETQ. The CDR3 region has the DNA TGCGCCAGCAGCGGGGGACTAGCGGGAAGCACAGATACGCAGTATTTT. Its translation: CASSGGLAGSTDTQYF.

This chain joins TRBV11-3 and TRBJ2-3, with D tentatively TRBD2 (6 bases). Germline V gene lookup returns CDR1 SGHNT and CDR2 YENEEA. Trimming took 1 base from V and 10 from J, leaving 12 bases between them. The CDR3 is 13 amino acids. The CDR3 loop reads CASSLVTSSAQYF. CDR3 in DNA: TGTGCCAGCAGCTTAGTGACTAGTTCTGCGCAGTATTTT.

The V and J genes are TRBV15 and TRBJ2-5, with D perhaps TRBD1 (6 bases). Germline CDR1 is LNHNV and CDR2 is YYDKDF (reference sequence). V was trimmed by 3 bases and J by 5 bases, leaving 13 bases between them. This CDR3 contains 14 residues. CDR3 sequence (DNA): TGTGCCACCAGCAGGGGTACAGGGCGGGAGACCCAGTACTTC. This encodes CATSRGTGRETQYF.

V gene TRBV4-1 combines with J gene TRBJ2-3; possibly TRBD1 or TRBD2 for D (5 bases each). Germline CDR1 and CDR2: MGHRA and YSYEKL. Deletions cut 2 bases from V and 4 bases from J, with 16 bases between. This CDR3 has 16 amino acids. CDR3 residues: CASSQQMGVAADTQYF. The CDR3 DNA sequence: TGCGCCAGCAGCCAACAAATGGGGGTGGCGGCAGATACGCAGTATTTT.

Sample share makes this clone medium-sized. Other DNA sequences in this sample translate to the same CDR3. V usage is TRBV2 and J usage is TRBJ2-7; D is perhaps TRBD2 (6 bases). Germline CDR1 and CDR2: SNHLY and FYNNEI. The CDR3 covers 14 residues. The ends were cut back, 0 bases at V and 2 bases at J, with 8 bases in the middle. CDR3 in amino acids: CASSEAPGAYEQYF. The CDR3 bases are TGTGCCAGCAGTGAAGCCCCGGGGGCCTACGAGCAGTACTTC.

J is TRBJ2-1 and V is TRBV23-1; D may be TRBD1 (5 bases). TRBV23-1 is reported as an ORF; its role is uncertain. The CDR3 extends over 15 amino acids. V lost 2 bases and J 1 base, leaving 9 bases between the germline ends. This CDR3 is CASSQATASYNEQFF. The CDR3 nucleotides read TGCGCCAGCAGTCAAGCGACAGCGTCCTACAATGAGCAGTTCTTC.

This clone was seen just once. The gene calls are TRBV7-2 and TRBJ2-3, with D uncertain. Germline CDR1 is SGHTA and CDR2 is FQGNSA. V was clipped by 5 bases and J by 6 bases, with 12 bases between them. The CDR3 covers 13 residues. CDR3 coding DNA: TGTGCCAGCAGCCTCCCCGGGTCGGATACGCAGTATTTT. This gives the protein CASSLPGSDTQYF.

This clone was detected only a few times. This rearrangement joins TRBV4-3 to TRBJ1-1; D is unclear. Between the trimmed V and J ends, which lost 3 bases and 2 bases, there was a span of 13 bases. CDR3 size: 15 residues. The germline V gene encodes CDR1 LGHNA and CDR2 YSLEER. The CDR3: CASSHSAVGNTEAFF. CDR3 DNA sequence: TGCGCCAGCAGCCATTCCGCAGTGGGTAACACTGAAGCTTTCTTT.

The chain combines TRBV7-9 with TRBJ2-7; TRBD2 agrees at 15 bases. V lost 1 base, J lost 4 bases, and 11 bases stayed unmatched. CDR1 SEHNR and CDR2 FQNEAQ come from the germline V gene (reference sequence). The CDR3 has 19 amino acids. CDR3 region: CASSLEAHPGLAGGYEQYF. Here the CDR3 DNA reads TGTGCCAGCAGCTTAGAAGCACATCCGGGACTAGCGGGGGGTTACGAGCAGTACTTC.

The V gene is TRBV4-1, the J gene TRBJ2-7; perhaps TRBD1 as D (5 bases). CDR3 length: 16 amino acids. Trimming removed 4 bases at V and 0 bases at J, with 16 bases between. The germline V gene encodes CDR1 MGHRA and CDR2 YSYEKL. The DNA for the CDR3 is TGCGCCAGCAGCCCCTCCTATTCCACAGGCTCCTACGAGCAGTACTTC. Amino acid sequence: CASSPSYSTGSYEQYF.

V gene TRBV5-5 combines with J gene TRBJ1-6; weak D call: TRBD1 (5 bases). The germline V gene encodes CDR1 SGHKS and CDR2 YYEKEE (reference sequence). The CDR3 spans 14 residues. Trimming shortened V by 4 bases and J by 5 bases, and 10 bases separated the two germline ends. The DNA for the CDR3 is TGTGCCAGCAGCCCGGGGGTGCATAATTCACCCCTCCACTTT. As protein: CASSPGVHNSPLHF.

The chain carries TRBV19 and TRBJ2-1; 7 bases are a match to TRBD2. CDR1 LNHDA and CDR2 SQIVND come from the germline V gene (reference sequence). The CDR3 contains 15 residues. J was trimmed by 0 bases and V by 1 base; bases with no gene match: 0. The CDR3 region has the DNA TGTGCCAGTAGTATAGCGGGAGGCTCCTACAATGAGCAGTTCTTC. Translated, it gives CASSIAGGSYNEQFF.

The rearrangement links TRBV27 to TRBJ2-2, with 10 bases fitting TRBD2. Germline CDR1 is MNHEY and CDR2 is SMNVEV (reference sequence). Trimming cost V 5 bases and J 6 bases; bases outside gene matches: 6. The CDR3 is made up of 15 amino acids. CDR3 in DNA: TGTGCCAGCAGTCCAGAAGCGGGAGGGCCCGGGGAGCTGTTTTTT. Protein sequence: CASSPEAGGPGELFF.

This clone appeared once. The chain couples TRBV4-2 to TRBJ2-7; 8 nucleotides agree with TRBD1. Looked up from germline, CDR1 is LGHNA and CDR2 is YNFKEQ. The CDR3 has 15 amino acids. The V gene end was trimmed by 1 base and the J gene end by 3 bases; junction bases not matched to a gene: 5. The CDR3 DNA follows: TGTGCCAGCAGCCAAGTCGAGACAGGGGTCTACGAGCAGTACTTC. It translates to CASSQVETGVYEQYF.

This clone was recorded a few times. The chain links TRBV4-1 to TRBJ1-2; a possible D gene is TRBD1 (5 bases). There are 15 residues in the CDR3. Germline V gives CDR1 MGHRA, CDR2 YSYEKL. The ends were cut back, 0 bases at V and 6 bases at J, with 14 bases in the middle. The CDR3 sequence: CASSQDWGFRDGYTF. Written as DNA, the CDR3 is TGCGCCAGCAGCCAAGACTGGGGTTTCAGGGATGGCTACACCTTC.

This clone was found many times. CDR3 sequence (DNA): TGTGCCAGCAGCAGAAACGTCCGGGTATTGGACGAGCAGTACTTC. This encodes CASSRNVRVLDEQYF. This rearrangement joins TRBV7-2 to TRBJ2-7; D ambiguous. This CDR3 has 15 residues. Trimming took off 5 bases at V and 5 bases at J, with 19 bases between the two ends. Germline V gene lookup returns CDR1 SGHTA and CDR2 FQGNSA.

The chain recombines TRBV7-9 with TRBJ2-1; unclear D gene. The CDR3 has 14 residues. V lost 3 bases, J lost 8 bases, and 14 bases lay in between. The germline V gene encodes CDR1 SEHNR and CDR2 FQNEAQ (reference sequence). This CDR3 is CASSFVRTSDEQFF. CDR3 nucleotides: TGTGCCAGCAGCTTTGTTCGAACGTCTGATGAGCAGTTCTTC.